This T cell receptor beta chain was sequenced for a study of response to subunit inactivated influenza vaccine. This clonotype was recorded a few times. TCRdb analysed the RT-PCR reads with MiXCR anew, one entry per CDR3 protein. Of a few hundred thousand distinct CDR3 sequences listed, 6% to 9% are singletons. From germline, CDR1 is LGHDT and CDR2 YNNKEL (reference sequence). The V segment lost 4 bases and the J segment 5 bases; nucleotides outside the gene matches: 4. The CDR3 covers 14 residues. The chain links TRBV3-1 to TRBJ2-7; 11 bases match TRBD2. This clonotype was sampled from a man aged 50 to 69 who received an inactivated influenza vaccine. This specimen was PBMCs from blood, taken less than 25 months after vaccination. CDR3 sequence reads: CASSPASGRNEQYF. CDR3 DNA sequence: TGTGCCAGCAGCCCCGCTAGCGGGAGGAACGAGCAGTACTTC.